Below, 13 T cell receptor beta chains from the same sample are listed, as sequenced in a study of OX40 agonist ivuxolimab in advanced cancers. Using immunoSEQ multiplex PCR, the repertoire was profiled, and TCRdb retains in-frame clones only, with some absent. This sample has 30,000 to 35,000 clones, with about 92% found just once. The source was CD4+ or CD8+ T cells sorted from blood, collected in a trial of the OX40 agonist ivuxolimab. The receptor source for this set is an adult with an advanced solid tumor such as melanoma, head and neck, liver or kidney cancer.

This chain uses TRBV19 with TRBJ2-1, with D perhaps assigned TRBD1 or TRBD2 (5 bases each). V shed 5 bases and J shed 2 bases, with 13 bases lying between them. The CDR3 spans 15 residues. The V gene's germline CDR1 is LNHDA and CDR2 SQIVND (reference sequence). CDR3 sequence: CASSEVGPPYNEQFF. The CDR3 nucleotides read TGTGCCAGTAGTGAGGTGGGACCCCCCTACAATGAGCAGTTCTTC. The full variable domain, with the rest looked up from reference TRBV19 and TRBJ2-1, is DGGITQSPKYLFRKEGQNVTLSCEQNLNHDAMYWYRQDPGQGLRLIYYSQIVNDFQKGDIAEGYSVSREKKESFPLTVTSAQKNPTAFYLCASSEVGPPYNEQFFGPGTRLTVL.

The gene calls are TRBV6-5 and TRBJ1-1, with D maybe TRBD1 (6 bases). The CDR3 is 13 residues long. V was shortened by 8 bases and J by 1 base, with 11 bases between the two germline ends. The V gene's germline CDR1 is MNHEY and CDR2 SVGAGI. DNA of the CDR3: TGTGCCAGCCGACAGGCCCCGAACACTGAAGCTTTCTTT. Its protein product is CASRQAPNTEAFF.

This clone appeared once. V is TRBV6-5 and J is TRBJ2-4; D might be TRBD1 or TRBD2, each matching 5 bases. The length of the CDR3 is 13 residues. Trimming cost V 2 bases and J 7 bases, with 9 bases left between them. Germline values: CDR1 MNHEY, CDR2 SVGAGI. The CDR3 DNA follows: TGTGCCAGCAGTTACGGGGGTAGCAACATTCAGTACTTC. This codes for CASSYGGSNIQYF.

V usage is TRBV15 and J usage is TRBJ2-1; 9 positions match TRBD2. This CDR3 is built from 16 residues. The V segment lost 1 base and the J segment 3 bases; nucleotides outside the gene matches: 4. Germline V lookup: CDR1 LNHNV, CDR2 YYDKDF (reference sequence). The CDR3 loop is CATSRGTSAYYNEQFF. CDR3 coding DNA: TGTGCCACCAGCAGAGGGACTAGCGCGTACTACAATGAGCAGTTCTTC.

V is TRBV28 and J is TRBJ2-7; tentatively, D is TRBD2 (5 bases). The germline V gene has CDR1 MDHEN and CDR2 SYDVKM. V lost 3 bases, J lost 2 bases, and 14 bases lay in between. CDR3 length equals 15 residues. The CDR3 sequence is CASSFRLEGTYEQYF. CDR3 nucleotide sequence: TGTGCCAGCAGTTTCCGCTTAGAGGGTACCTACGAGCAGTACTTC. The whole variable domain, filled in from reference TRBV28 and TRBJ2-7, reads DVKVTQSSRYLVKRTGEKVFLECVQDMDHENMFWYRQDPGLGLRLIYFSYDVKMKEKGDIPEGYSVSREKKERFSLILESASTNQTSMYLCASSFRLEGTYEQYFGPGTRLTVT.

The chain joins TRBV6-1 to TRBJ1-1, with 7 bases lining up with TRBD1. The CDR3 runs to 16 residues. The germline V gene encodes CDR1 MNHNS and CDR2 SASEGT. Unmatched junction bases numbered 12, after V lost 2 bases and J lost 6 bases. This chain's CDR3 is CASSESRGVQNAEAFF. In DNA, the CDR3 is TGTGCCAGCAGTGAATCCAGGGGGGTACAAAACGCTGAAGCTTTCTTT.

The V call is TRBV4-2, the J call TRBJ2-1; D is perhaps TRBD2 (5 bases). The CDR3 sequence is 13 residues long. Trimming removed 5 bases at V and 5 bases at J, with 10 bases between. The germline CDR1 and CDR2 sequences are LGHNA and YNFKEQ. CDR3 in amino acids: CASSLSGNNEQFF. The CDR3 DNA reads TGTGCCAGCAGCTTGTCGGGGAACAATGAGCAGTTCTTC.

The chain joins TRBV4-3 to TRBJ2-3; D is perhaps TRBD1 (8 bases). The CDR3 sequence is 16 residues long. V lost 0 bases, J lost 6 bases, and 16 bases lay in between. Looked up from germline, CDR1 is LGHNA and CDR2 is YSLEER. CDR3 sequence reads: CASSQDLYRGGDTQYF. The CDR3 nucleotides read TGCGCCAGCAGCCAAGATCTGTACAGGGGGGGGGATACGCAGTATTTT.

The chain recombines TRBV5-8 with TRBJ1-5; D remains ambiguous. V lost 0 bases to trimming and J lost 5 bases, with 3 bases between them. Looked up from germline, CDR1 is SGHTS and CDR2 is YDEGEE. This CDR3 comprises 12 residues. CDR3 region: CASSLEYQPQHF. CDR3 bases: TGTGCCAGCAGCTTGGAGTATCAGCCCCAGCATTTT.

This clone came up once. This chain uses TRBV27 with TRBJ2-7; a weak D match, TRBD2 (5 bases). CDR3 size: 15 residues. The ends were cut back, 3 bases at V and 0 bases at J, with 12 bases in the middle. Germline CDR1 MNHEY, CDR2 SMNVEV (reference sequence). The CDR3 DNA reads as TGTGCCAGCAGTTTGTTAGCGATTACCTCCTACGAGCAGTACTTC. This encodes CASSLLAITSYEQYF.

The chain has TRBV30 and TRBJ2-7, with D possibly matching TRBD2 (6 bases). Germline V gene data show CDR1 as GTSNPN and CDR2 as SVGIG (reference sequence). Trimming removed 1 base at V and 2 bases at J, with 12 bases between. The CDR3 is 14 amino acids. The CDR3 nucleotides read TGTGCCTGGAGTGATGTGACTAGGGCCTACGAGCAGTACTTC. Amino acid sequence: CAWSDVTRAYEQYF.

The chain employs TRBV19 and TRBJ1-1; D unclear. V was pared by 3 bases and J by 1 base, with 9 bases between. This CDR3 region has 14 residues. The germline CDR1 and CDR2 sequences are LNHDA and SQIVND (reference sequence). The CDR3 protein is CASSMGYGNTEAFF. The DNA for the CDR3 is TGTGCCAGTAGTATGGGTTATGGGAACACTGAAGCTTTCTTT.

This chain connects TRBV6-5 to TRBJ2-1, with D possibly matching TRBD1 (6 bases). V was clipped by 2 bases and J by 10 bases, with 12 bases between them. The CDR3 length is 13 residues. Germline CDR1 and CDR2: MNHEY and SVGAGI. CDR3 coding DNA: TGTGCCAGCAGTTACGGGCAGGGGATGGAGCAGTTCTTC. Translation gives CASSYGQGMEQFF.